This T cell receptor (beta chain) is from a study of blood T cell repertoires in COVID-19. As for the study in general: From the United States, Italy and Spain came samples of acute and convalescent COVID-19. The cDNA or gDNA used as material had been derived from T cells, B-cell-depleted T cells, or PBMCs.

In the authors' methods: From reference gene primer amplification, estimates of nucleated cell counts were derived. Sequencing was performed with immunoSEQ multiplex PCR; in TCRdb, only in-frame clones are kept and a portion is missing. V and J calls and clone size come straight from that table; D and trimming were deduced from the DNA. This sample has roughly 200,000 clones, with roughly 80% found just once. J lost 9 bases, V lost 11 bases, and 15 bases had no gene match. This CDR3 is built from 14 residues. Germline V gives CDR1 LNHDA, CDR2 SQIVND (reference sequence). This clonotype originated in a woman at least 80 years old with acute or convalescent COVID-19. Sequenced: peripheral blood. The chain combines TRBV19 with TRBJ2-1; 8 bases match TRBD1. The CDR3 nucleotides read TGTGCCGTGAAGGGGACAGGCATGGGGGGTGAGCAGTTCTTC. Its translation: CAVKGTGMGGEQFF.